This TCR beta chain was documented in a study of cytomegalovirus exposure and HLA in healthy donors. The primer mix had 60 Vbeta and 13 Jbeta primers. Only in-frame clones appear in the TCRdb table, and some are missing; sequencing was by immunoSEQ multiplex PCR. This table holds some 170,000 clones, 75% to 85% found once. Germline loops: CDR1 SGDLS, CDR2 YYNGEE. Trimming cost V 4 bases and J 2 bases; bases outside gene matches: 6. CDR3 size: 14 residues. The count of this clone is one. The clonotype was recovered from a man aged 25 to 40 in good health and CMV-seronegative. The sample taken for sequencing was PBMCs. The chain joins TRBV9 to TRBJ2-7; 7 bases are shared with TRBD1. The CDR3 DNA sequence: TGTGCCAGCAGCCCAGGGGGAAAGGCCTACGAGCAGTACTTC. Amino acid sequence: CASSPGGKAYEQYF. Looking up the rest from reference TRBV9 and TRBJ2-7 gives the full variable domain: DSGVTQTPKHLITATGQRVTLRCSPRSGDLSVYWYQQSLDQGLQFLIQYYNGEERAKGNILERFSAQQFPDLHSELNLSSLELGDSALYFCASSPGGKAYEQYFGPGTRLTVT.